The 16 T cell receptor beta chains below were found in one sample sequenced in a study of blood T cell repertoires in COVID-19. The assay was immunoSEQ multiplex PCR, and TCRdb's table has in-frame clones only and misses some. The data contain some 50,000 clones, 80% to 90% of them singletons. The sample taken for sequencing was peripheral blood. All receptors derive from a human donor in a cohort sampled during active COVID-19.

This sequence joins TRBV12-3 or TRBV12-4 and TRBJ2-2; no clear D. This CDR3 region has 12 residues. Deletions cut 10 bases from V and 5 bases from J, with 11 bases between. CDR3 region: CATREVTGELFF. The CDR3 DNA sequence: TGTGCCACCAGAGAGGTTACCGGGGAGCTGTTTTTT.

This sequence joins TRBV11-2 and TRBJ2-3; possibly TRBD2 for D (8 bases). Trimming removed 3 bases from V and 5 bases from J, with 24 bases in between. CDR1 and CDR2 (germline): SGHAT, FQNNGV. The CDR3 contains 18 residues. CDR3 sequence reads: CASSFPPLGLAGGDTQYF. DNA for the CDR3: TGTGCCAGCAGCTTTCCACCCCTTGGACTAGCAGGGGGAGATACGCAGTATTTT.

V usage is TRBV11-2 and J usage is TRBJ1-1; TRBD1 is a possible D gene (5 bases). The CDR3 totals 14 residues. CDR1 is SGHAT, CDR2 FQNNGV, per germline. V lost 1 base, J lost 8 bases, and 14 bases lay in between. The CDR3 region has the DNA TGTGCCAGCAGCTTAGTCCCCGGCAGGGTAGAAGCTTTCTTT. Residues: CASSLVPGRVEAFF.

The gene calls are TRBV19 and TRBJ1-5, with D perhaps TRBD1 (6 bases). Germline assignment: CDR1 LNHDA and CDR2 SQIVND (reference sequence). The CDR3 is made up of 13 amino acids. The V gene lost 11 bases and the J gene lost 1 base, with 12 bases spanning the gap. The DNA of the CDR3 is TGTGCCGCCGGGACACTGAGCAATCAGCCCCAGCATTTT. As protein: CAAGTLSNQPQHF. The full variable domain, rest sourced from reference TRBV19 and TRBJ1-5, is DGGITQSPKYLFRKEGQNVTLSCEQNLNHDAMYWYRQDPGQGLRLIYYSQIVNDFQKGDIAEGYSVSREKKESFPLTVTSAQKNPTAFYLCAAGTLSNQPQHFGDGTRLSIL.

This chain uses TRBV3-1 (or the pseudogene TRBV3-2) with TRBJ1-1, with D possibly TRBD1 on 6 matching bases. The CDR3 spans 14 residues. Trimming shortened V by 4 bases and J by 6 bases, and 15 bases separated the two germline ends. Per germline, CDR1 LGHDT and CDR2 YNNKEL (reference sequence). The CDR3: CASSRLRQASEAFF. The CDR3 DNA reads as TGTGCCAGCAGCCGCCTACGACAGGCATCTGAAGCTTTCTTT.

The rearrangement links TRBV7-6 to TRBJ2-1; 9 bases agree with TRBD2. After removal of 5 bases from V and 4 bases from J, the junction contained 6 bases not matched to a gene. This CDR3 contains 15 residues. Germline CDR1 is SGHVS and CDR2 is FNYEAQ. The CDR3 protein is CASSPRLADYNEQFF. CDR3 nucleotides: TGTGCCAGCAGCCCGAGACTAGCGGATTACAATGAGCAGTTCTTC.

This clone has more than one count but fewer than ten. This chain links TRBV19 with TRBJ2-1, with TRBD1 as a possible D gene (6 bases). CDR1 and CDR2 (germline): LNHDA, SQIVND (reference sequence). With 4 bases removed from V and 7 bases from J, the gap between germline ends came to 14 bases. The CDR3 has 14 amino acids. The chain's CDR3 is CASSTNRDKNEQFF. The CDR3 bases are TGTGCCAGTAGTACTAACAGGGATAAAAATGAGCAGTTCTTC.

The chain has TRBV5-1 and TRBJ2-5; 9 nucleotides agree with TRBD2. This CDR3 contains 16 residues. Germline V gene data show CDR1 as SGHRS and CDR2 as YFSETQ. With 0 bases clipped from V and 0 bases from J, the junction kept 3 bases outside the gene matches. CDR3 nucleotide sequence: TGCGCCAGCAGCTTGGGAAGCGGGGGGTACCAAGAGACCCAGTACTTC. Amino acid sequence: CASSLGSGGYQETQYF.

The chain joins TRBV5-5 to TRBJ2-3; 8 bases are shared with TRBD1. J lost 2 bases, V lost 3 bases, and 5 bases had no gene match. The CDR3 runs 15 residues. From germline, CDR1 is SGHKS and CDR2 YYEKEE (reference sequence). The CDR3 spells CASSYGTGPTDTQYF. The CDR3 nucleotides are TGTGCCAGCAGCTACGGGACAGGCCCCACAGATACGCAGTATTTT.

This clone has a single count. CDR3 sequence reads: CASWHRGRGSEAFF. The DNA of the CDR3 is TGTGCCAGCTGGCACAGGGGGCGGGGGTCTGAAGCTTTCTTT. The V call is TRBV6-5, the J call TRBJ1-1, with TRBD1 matching over 9 bases. This CDR3 has 14 residues. In germline, CDR1 is MNHEY, CDR2 SVGAGI. Trimming took 8 bases from V and 6 from J; bases not matched to a gene: 10.

The chain joins TRBV5-4 to TRBJ2-7; 7 bases are shared with TRBD1. The CDR3 is made up of 14 amino acids. The V and J ends lost 0 bases and 1 base, in that order; junction bases with no gene match: 1. CDR1 and CDR2 (germline): SGHNT, YYREEE (reference sequence). In DNA form, the CDR3 reads TGTGCCAGCAGCTTGGGACAGGGATCCTACGAGCAGTACTTC. This gives the protein CASSLGQGSYEQYF.

The V call is TRBV25-1, the J call TRBJ2-3; possibly TRBD2 for D (7 bases). V was trimmed by 1 base and J by 8 bases, leaving 16 bases between them. This CDR3 contains 15 residues. CDR1 is MGHDK, CDR2 SYGVNS, per germline. CDR3 coding DNA: TGTGCCAGCAGTGAATTGGTTAGGGGGAGGGTTACGCAGTATTTT. Its translation: CASSELVRGRVTQYF.

This clone occurred once. The rearrangement uses TRBV9 and TRBJ2-1; TRBD1 matches at 8 bases. The V and J ends lost 0 bases and 7 bases, in that order; junction bases with no gene match: 6. This CDR3 contains 15 residues. The V gene's germline CDR1 is SGDLS and CDR2 YYNGEE. The CDR3 DNA reads TGTGCCAGCAGCGTAGAGCCAGGGGGCTTAAATGAGCAGTTCTTC. Residues: CASSVEPGGLNEQFF.

For the CDR3, the DNA is TGTGCCAGCAGTCTAACAGGGGGCACCTACAATGAGCAGTTCTTC. As protein: CASSLTGGTYNEQFF. The chain recombines TRBV27 with TRBJ2-1; TRBD1 agrees at 9 bases. The CDR3 has 15 amino acids. Germline V gene data show CDR1 as MNHEY and CDR2 as SMNVEV (reference sequence). Trimming removed 5 bases from V and 2 bases from J; junction bases left unmatched: 4.

The chain carries TRBV11-2 and TRBJ1-2; no clear D gene. The V end lost 1 base, the J end lost 4 bases, and 7 bases lay between the germline ends. The CDR3 is 13 amino acids. Germline CDR1 reads SGHAT; CDR2 reads FQNNGV. This CDR3 reads CASSLASGYGYTF. The CDR3 region has the DNA TGTGCCAGCAGCTTAGCCTCCGGCTATGGCTACACCTTC.

The V call is TRBV7-3, the J call TRBJ2-5; 12 nucleotides agree with TRBD2. Germline V gene sequence: CDR1 SGHTA, CDR2 FQGTGA. The CDR3 loop spans 13 amino acids. In nucleotides, the CDR3 is TGTGTTAGACTAGCGGGGGACCAAGAGACCCAGTACTTC. Translation gives CVRLAGDQETQYF.